The present T cell receptor beta chain was sequenced within a study of human T cells and chemical hapten exposure. Notes on the study in general: Controls formed significantly fewer large CDR3 similarity clusters than expanded TCRs did. Among TCRs, those above 1 in 1000 frequency were unaffected by DPC sensitization.

Comment on this clonotype: What it binds is unknown.

Trimming removed 0 bases at V and 8 bases at J, with 7 bases between. The CDR3 consists of 12 residues. The germline gives CDR1 PRHDT, CDR2 FYEKMQ (reference sequence). Individual cDNA molecules in this library carried unique molecular identifiers. TCRdb reprocessed the RACE reads with MiXCR, giving one entry per CDR3 protein. This table has around 130,000 distinct CDR3 sequences, around 11% appearing once. Time point meaning: patch test 3, about 24 weeks after DPC sensitization. Treatment specified: therapeutic diphenylcyclopropenone sensitization with weekly scalp DPC. This receptor was identified in a woman between 50 and 59 years old with alopecia areata. Some clones in this sample may be carry-over from other donors' samples. The genes are TRBV13 and TRBJ1-2, with no clear D. The sequencing used whole blood, collected in connection with sensitization to the hapten diphenylcyclopropenone (DPC). The CDR3 loop reads CASSLGRAGYTF. CDR3 DNA sequence: TGTGCCAGCAGCTTAGGCCGTGCGGGCTACACCTTC.